The clone carrying this T cell receptor beta chain has a count of ten or more. No antigen is known for it. This beta chain represents an off-target read in a library built for alpha chains; its size is of limited meaning. Alpha and beta constant-region primers primed reverse transcription of about 500 ng RNA. Each of the alpha and beta chains got its own library through chain-specific third strand synthesis with indices. A 5' RACE adapter with a random hexamer and the SP2 primer site was joined to cDNA. TCRdb itself ran the 5' RACE reads through MiXCR, one entry per CDR3 protein. Of about 8,000 distinct CDR3 sequences listed, more than 6.5% are singletons. The data derive from a study of HIV-infected patients and healthy controls. The V gene lost 0 bases and the J gene lost 0 bases, with 10 bases spanning the gap. Per the germline V gene, CDR1 is SGHNT and CDR2 is YYREEE (reference sequence). This CDR3 has 15 residues.

Study outcomes and limitations: Compared with controls, mean Gini indices were significantly raised in HIV-infected repertoires, possibly indicating oligoclonality.

Antiretroviral therapy had run roughly three months, about 14 weeks, before follow-up blood collection. All unsorted peripheral T cells were captured because whole blood was used without fractionation. The J gene is TRBJ2-7, the V gene TRBV5-4; D gene ambiguous. The origin of this receptor is an adult with HIV infection. This specimen was blood, taken during antiretroviral therapy. Here the CDR3 reads CASSLAGGSSYEQYF. Here the CDR3 DNA reads TGTGCCAGCAGCTTGGCCGGCGGCAGCTCCTACGAGCAGTACTTC.